This T cell receptor beta chain appears in the sequencing data of a study of CXCR3-negative and CXCR3-positive naive CD8 T cells. At the level of the study: Cumulative TRB read yield was 130 million to 150 million, averaging about 1.5 +/- 0.3 million per library.

Study-wide results and caveats: Diversity proved comparably high across both naive subsets and much lower in memory CD8+ cells. CXCR3-positive naive cells carried more hydrophobic TRB CDR3s than CXCR3-negative naive cells did.

A word on this clonotype: Its antigen is as yet unknown.

The germline gives CDR1 MNHEY, CDR2 SVGEGT. The CDR3 loop spans 11 amino acids. Carrying UMI labels, the TRB cDNA libraries were prepared through 5' RACE. TCRdb processed the 5' RACE reads again and assigns one entry to each CDR3 protein, with no DNA. The table for this sample gives some 150,000 distinct CDR3 sequences. The receptor was derived from a human donor in good health. Some clones in this sample may be carry-over from other donors' samples. The sequenced material came from naive CXCR3+ CD8+ T cells from blood. The subset: CD45RO-CCR7+CD27+CD95- naive CD8+ T cells expressing CXCR3 (TNR3+). This chain connects TRBV6-2 or TRBV6-3 to TRBJ1-2; as DNA is missing, the TRBD1 call by TCRdb cannot be tested. The CDR3 is CASKAGTGYTF.